The rows below give T cell receptor beta chains drawn from one sample of a study of T cell responses to AZD1222 COVID-19 vaccine. TCRdb keeps only in-frame clones here, not all; method: immunoSEQ multiplex PCR. This sample yields under 110,000 clones, of which about 90% are seen a single time; approximately 17% belongs to the top ten. The source was peripheral blood, collected on day 0 of AZD1222 vaccination. These receptors were collected from an adult in good health. CDR3s include the opening cysteine and the closing phenylalanine or tryptophan. D genes are given only for firm matches. Expanded clones are given a class, and other clones once, few, many or no size at all.

size,D,J,length,V,DNA,CDR3
-,-,TRBJ2-7,15,TRBV6-1,TGTGCCAGCAGTGAAAGGGCATTATTCTCCTACGAGCAGTACTTC,CASSERALFSYEQYF
-,-,TRBJ1-1,13,TRBV5-1,TGCGCCAGCACCTTAGAGCTGAACACTGAAGCTTTCTTT,CASTLELNTEAFF
few,-,TRBJ1-1,15,TRBV5-1,TGCGCCAGCAGCTCTATACAGGGAAGGAACACTGAAGCTTTCTTT,CASSSIQGRNTEAFF
-,TRBD1,TRBJ2-3,18,TRBV6-1,TGTGCCAGCAGTGATCCAAGGACAGGAGTGACTAGCACAGATACGCAGTATTTT,CASSDPRTGVTSTDTQYF
-,-,TRBJ2-7,15,TRBV6-1,TGTGCCAGCAGTGAAGATCCCGGGACATTCTACGAGCAGTACTTC,CASSEDPGTFYEQYF
-,TRBD2,TRBJ2-7,16,TRBV3-1/TRBV3-2,TGTGCCAGCAGCCAACCAGGGCTAGCGGCCTTCTACGAGCAGTACTTC,CASSQPGLAAFYEQYF
-,TRBD2,TRBJ2-7,14,TRBV27,TGTGCCAGCAGTTCCTGGACTAGCGGGTACGAGCAGTACTTC,CASSSWTSGYEQYF
-,TRBD1,TRBJ1-2,13,TRBV3-1/TRBV3-2,TGTGCCAGCAGACCTGGGACAGGCGGCGGCTACACCTTC,CASRPGTGGGYTF
once,TRBD1,TRBJ1-2,13,TRBV5-8,TGTGCCAGCAGCTGGCGGGACAGGGAAGGCTACACCTTC,CASSWRDREGYTF
few,TRBD1,TRBJ1-2,13,TRBV15,TGTGCCACCAGCAGTAGGACAGGGTCAGGCTACACCTTC,CATSSRTGSGYTF
-,-,TRBJ1-1,11,TRBV19,TGTGCCAGTAGTATGGGGACTGAAGCTTTCTTT,CASSMGTEAFF
-,-,TRBJ2-6,17,TRBV5-8,TGTGCCAGCAGCGGGCCGGGACACAACTCTGGGGCCAACGTCCTGACTTTC,CASSGPGHNSGANVLTF
once,-,TRBJ2-7,14,TRBV5-4,TGTGCCAGCAGCTCCGCACGGACAGTCTACGAGCAGTACTTC,CASSSARTVYEQYF
-,TRBD2,TRBJ2-3,13,TRBV30,TGTGCCTGGGCGGGGGGGCGAACAGATACGCAGTATTTT,CAWAGGRTDTQYF
-,-,TRBJ1-1,14,TRBV7-9,TGTGCCAGCAGCTTAGGGGACTTTAGCGCTGAAGCTTTCTTT,CASSLGDFSAEAFF
-,TRBD1,TRBJ1-2,15,TRBV7-9,TGTGCCAGCAGTTCAGACAGGGGAGCGGCATATGGCTACACCTTC,CASSSDRGAAYGYTF
once,TRBD2,TRBJ2-3,15,TRBV6-4,TGTGCCAGCAGTGAATCCGGGACTAGAGCAGATACGCAGTATTTT,CASSESGTRADTQYF
once,-,TRBJ1-3,16,TRBV19,TGTGCCAGTAGTATAGATACAACGAGCTCTGGAAACACCATATATTTT,CASSIDTTSSGNTIYF